Listed here are 32 T cell receptor beta chains from one sample, sequenced in a study of T cell repertoires in cytomegalovirus infection. Antigen specificity for these receptors is unknown. TCRdb re-derived calls from the reads in MiXCR, one entry per CDR3 protein. The data show a few hundred thousand distinct CDR3 sequences, with roughly 42% seen just once and 48% held by the top ten. Sequencing used cultured PBMCs, obtained from culture after CMV antigen stimulation. Every receptor here comes from a human donor in good health (CMV status not recorded). Some clones in this sample may be carry-over from other donors' samples.

The chain's CDR3 is CASSPPGVTGLRTEAFF. CDR3 bases: TGTGCCAGCAGCCCGCCCGGTGTGACAGGCCTTAGGACTGAAGCTTTCTTT. V gene TRBV11-2 combines with J gene TRBJ1-1; a weak D match, TRBD1 (6 bases). Germline V lookup: CDR1 SGHAT, CDR2 FQNNGV. The CDR3 is made up of 17 amino acids. V gave up 5 bases and J gave up 5 bases, with 24 bases separating them.

V gene TRBV6-6 combines with J gene TRBJ1-5; 7 bases map to TRBD1. The CDR3 loop spans 16 amino acids. Looked up from germline, CDR1 is MNHNY and CDR2 is SVGAGI (reference sequence). With 4 bases clipped from V and 0 bases from J, the junction kept 6 bases outside the gene matches. In nucleotides, the CDR3 is TGTGCCAGCAGTTTGAGACAGGGTCATAGCAATCAGCCCCAGCATTTT. It translates to CASSLRQGHSNQPQHF.

In this sample, this clonotype turned up a few times. The chain has TRBV7-2 and TRBJ2-1; maybe TRBD2 (5 bases). CDR3 size: 14 residues. V lost 6 bases and J lost 9, with 18 bases in between. The germline V gene has CDR1 SGHTA and CDR2 FQGNSA. This CDR3 reads CASRSHGEGSEQFF. DNA of the CDR3: TGTGCCAGCAGGTCCCATGGGGAAGGGAGTGAGCAGTTCTTC.

The chain employs TRBV5-5 and TRBJ2-6; unclear D gene. Germline lookup yields CDR1 SGHKS and CDR2 YYEKEE (reference sequence). The CDR3 spans 14 residues. Trimming took off 4 bases at V and 4 bases at J, with 9 bases between the two ends. The CDR3 loop reads CASSRTFGANVLTF. The DNA of the CDR3 is TGTGCCAGCAGCAGGACGTTCGGGGCCAACGTCCTGACTTTC.

As concerns this clonotype: One end of the junction varies from germline; a read error may be responsible. The V call is TRBV4-1, the J call TRBJ1-5, with D perhaps TRBD1 (5 bases). The CDR3 spans 17 residues. Germline V lookup: CDR1 MGHRA, CDR2 YSYEKL. In nucleotides, the CDR3 is TGTGCCAGCAGCCGAGATTACGCAGGGAAGTGGGGTCAGCCCCAGCATTTT. This translates into CASSRDYAGKWGQPQHF.

This clonotype was recorded a few times. This chain uses TRBV15 with TRBJ1-1, with a possible D match to TRBD1 (5 bases). This CDR3 is 19 amino acids long. Trimming removed 0 bases from V and 1 base from J, with 21 bases in between. In germline, CDR1 is LNHNV, CDR2 YYDKDF (reference sequence). The CDR3 coding sequence is TGTGCCACCAGCAGAGATCCCGGACACCCGGATGGAGAGAACACTGAAGCTTTCTTT. Its translation: CATSRDPGHPDGENTEAFF.

V gene TRBV18 combines with J gene TRBJ1-5; D remains unclear. This CDR3 contains 16 residues. Trimming pared 2 bases from V and 0 bases from J, leaving 11 bases between. In germline, CDR1 is KGHSH, CDR2 LQKENI. CDR3 DNA: TGTGCCAGCTCACCAACGAGCGGAAATAGCAATCAGCCCCAGCATTTT. Translating gives CASSPTSGNSNQPQHF.

A note on this clonotype: An end of the junction does not agree with germline; a read error may underlie this. This sequence joins TRBV4-1 and TRBJ2-3; D gene unclear. The length of the CDR3 is 14 residues. Germline V gives CDR1 MGHRA, CDR2 YSYEKL. Here the CDR3 DNA reads TGTGCCAGCAGCCACGGACGGGGCACAGATACGCAGTATTTT. Protein product: CASSHGRGTDTQYF.

This clonotype appeared many times. The genes are TRBV7-9 and TRBJ2-7; the D gene is possibly TRBD1 (7 bases). Trimming removed 8 bases at V and 4 bases at J, with 12 bases between. From germline, CDR1 is SEHNR and CDR2 FQNEAQ (reference sequence). This CDR3 contains 12 residues. CDR3 loop: CASSEGAYEQYF. The CDR3 DNA reads as TGTGCCAGCTCGGAGGGGGCTTACGAGCAGTACTTC.

This clonotype was recorded only once. The gene calls are TRBV6-1 and TRBJ2-5; a weak D match, TRBD2 (5 bases). Looked up from germline, CDR1 is MNHNS and CDR2 is SASEGT. This CDR3 comprises 13 residues. V was shortened by 2 bases and J by 14 bases, with 18 bases between the two germline ends. The CDR3 loop is CASSESGGLKGYF. The CDR3 region has the DNA TGTGCCAGCAGTGAAAGTGGCGGGTTAAAGGGATACTTC.

The V and J genes are TRBV15 and TRBJ1-1, with D possibly matching TRBD1 (5 bases). This CDR3 contains 14 residues. Trimming removed 5 bases from V and 5 bases from J, with 15 bases in between. Germline-derived CDR1 and CDR2 are LNHNV and YYDKDF (reference sequence). The chain's CDR3 is CATSLGVGATEAFF. The DNA of the CDR3 is TGTGCCACCAGCTTGGGGGTGGGTGCAACTGAAGCTTTCTTT.

This clonotype was recorded many times. CDR3 amino acids: CASSPRGSAISTDTQYF. The CDR3 nucleotides are TGTGCCAGCAGCCCCAGGGGTTCAGCGATTAGCACAGATACGCAGTATTTT. The chain couples TRBV7-9 to TRBJ2-3; a weak D match, TRBD1 (6 bases). The CDR3 spans 17 residues. Trimming cost V 5 bases and J 0 bases, with 18 bases left between them. Germline CDR1 is SEHNR and CDR2 is FQNEAQ (reference sequence). Full variable domain (outside the CDR3, taken from reference TRBV7-9 and TRBJ2-3): DTGVSQNPRHKITKRGQNVTFRCDPISEHNRLYWYRQTLGQGPEFLTYFQNEAQLEKSRLLSDRFSAERPKGSFSTLEIQRTEQGDSAMYLCASSPRGSAISTDTQYFGPGTRLTVL.

This clonotype has more than one count but fewer than ten. This chain connects TRBV12-3 or TRBV12-4 to TRBJ1-5; D gene unclear. CDR3 length equals 11 residues. V lost 1 base and J lost 16, with 11 bases in between. For the CDR3, the DNA is TGTGCCAGCAGTTTAGGAGGGCTCCAACATTTT. Amino acid sequence: CASSLGGLQHF.

The J gene is TRBJ2-1, the V gene TRBV7-9; 7 bases line up with TRBD2. The V gene end was trimmed by 5 bases and the J gene end by 7 bases; junction bases not matched to a gene: 11. The CDR3 extends over 15 amino acids. Looked up from germline, CDR1 is SEHNR and CDR2 is FQNEAQ (reference sequence). CDR3 protein: CASSPGQLGGNEQFF. The CDR3 DNA reads as TGTGCCAGCAGCCCCGGGCAACTCGGGGGGAATGAGCAGTTCTTC.

This clonotype was counted only a few times. The chain joins TRBV7-2 to TRBJ1-1; possible D gene TRBD1, 5 bases. The CDR3 contains 15 residues. Germline V gives CDR1 SGHTA, CDR2 FQGNSA. The V and J ends lost 4 bases and 6 bases respectively, with 18 bases between them. The CDR3 sequence is CASSSRGPFAPEAFF. The CDR3 DNA sequence: TGTGCCAGCAGCTCTCGGGGACCTTTCGCGCCTGAAGCTTTCTTT.

The chain employs TRBV7-9 and TRBJ2-7, with D possibly matching TRBD1 (5 bases). Germline lookup yields CDR1 SEHNR and CDR2 FQNEAQ (reference sequence). This CDR3 has 18 residues. V shed 7 bases and J shed 0 bases, with 25 bases lying between them. The CDR3 DNA reads as TGTGCCAGCACCCTAGGGGCCTTGCTCGGCGCGAGCTCCTACGAGCAGTACTTC. This sequence encodes CASTLGALLGASSYEQYF.

CDR3 DNA sequence: TGCAGTGCTCTTCGCTCTAGCGGATACTCCTACAATGAGCAGTTCTTC. This translates into CSALRSSGYSYNEQFF. This chain links TRBV20-1 with TRBJ2-1, with 7 bases fitting TRBD2. V lost 5 bases to trimming and J lost 0 bases; unmatched junction nucleotides: 10. Germline loops: CDR1 DFQATT, CDR2 SNEGSKA (reference sequence). This CDR3 spans 16 amino acids.

This clonotype was detected ten times or more. The CDR3 is CATSRDPAGAKNIQYF. The CDR3 nucleotides read TGTGCCACCAGCAGAGATCCGGCCGGAGCCAAAAACATTCAGTACTTC. The J gene is TRBJ2-4, the V gene TRBV15; D not resolved. V lost 0 bases and J 0 bases, leaving 9 bases between the germline ends. Germline CDR1 LNHNV, CDR2 YYDKDF (reference sequence). The CDR3 totals 16 residues.

This clonotype was found a few times. J is TRBJ2-1 and V is TRBV7-2; D not resolved. The V end lost 3 bases, the J end lost 5 bases, and 5 bases lay between the germline ends. This CDR3 comprises 12 residues. Germline V gene lookup returns CDR1 SGHTA and CDR2 FQGNSA. Written as DNA, the CDR3 is TGTGCCAGCAGCTTCCTAGACAATGAGCAGTTCTTC. Translation: CASSFLDNEQFF.

This clonotype has more than one count but fewer than ten. CDR3 DNA sequence: TGTGCCACCAGTACCTCGAACACCGGGGAGCTGTTTTTT. This encodes CATSTSNTGELFF. The chain carries TRBV24-1 and TRBJ2-2; D remains ambiguous. Trimming shortened V by 6 bases and J by 0 bases, and 4 bases separated the two germline ends. The length of the CDR3 is 13 residues. Germline CDR1 KGHDR, CDR2 SFDVKD.

The gene calls are TRBV18 and TRBJ1-2; 10 bases are a match to TRBD1. V was clipped by 6 bases and J by 4 bases; unmatched bases: 5. Germline V CDR1 and CDR2: KGHSH, LQKENI. The CDR3 runs 14 residues. The DNA for the CDR3 is TGTGCCAGCTCTGGACAGGGGGATGCCTATGGCTACACCTTC. Protein product: CASSGQGDAYGYTF.

In this sample, this clonotype turned up many times. J is TRBJ2-5 and V is TRBV7-2, with D unresolved. The CDR3 length is 14 residues. CDR1 and CDR2 from the germline V gene are SGHTA and FQGNSA. V was cut by 1 base and J by 3 bases, with 9 bases left in between. The CDR3 sequence is CASSLEVAEETQYF. Written as DNA, the CDR3 is TGTGCCAGCAGCTTAGAGGTAGCCGAAGAGACCCAGTACTTC.

There are many counts of this clonotype. The chain employs TRBV7-2 and TRBJ2-1; maybe TRBD1 (7 bases). Germline V gives CDR1 SGHTA, CDR2 FQGNSA. The V and J ends lost 4 bases and 8 bases respectively, with 12 bases between them. CDR3 length equals 13 residues. CDR3 loop: CASSSLRGDEQFF. The CDR3 coding sequence is TGTGCCAGCAGCTCACTCAGGGGGGATGAGCAGTTCTTC.

The chain joins TRBV28 to TRBJ2-3; 9 bases align to TRBD2. Germline lookup yields CDR1 MDHEN and CDR2 SYDVKM. Losses at the gene ends were 3 bases for V and 6 bases for J; bases not matched to a gene: 13. CDR3 size: 17 residues. The DNA of the CDR3 is TGTGCCAGCAGTTTCGGGACGTTAGCGGGAGAAGGGGATACGCAGTATTTT. Amino acid sequence: CASSFGTLAGEGDTQYF. Looking up the rest from reference TRBV28 and TRBJ2-3 gives the full variable domain: DVKVTQSSRYLVKRTGEKVFLECVQDMDHENMFWYRQDPGLGLRLIYFSYDVKMKEKGDIPEGYSVSREKKERFSLILESASTNQTSMYLCASSFGTLAGEGDTQYFGPGTRLTVL.

CDR3 loop: CASSYTAVTDTQYF. CDR3 sequence (DNA): TGTGCCAGCAGTTACACGGCAGTCACAGATACGCAGTATTTT. This chain connects TRBV6-6 to TRBJ2-3, with no clear D. Germline CDR1 and CDR2: MNHNY and SVGAGI (reference sequence). Trimming stripped 2 bases from V and 2 bases from J, with 8 bases between. CDR3 length: 14 residues.

This clonotype was detected only a few times. V and J are TRBV4-3 and TRBJ2-3; D is possibly TRBD2 (6 bases). The CDR3 spans 15 residues. The germline CDR1 and CDR2 sequences are LGHNA and YSLEER. Trimming took off 0 bases at V and 4 bases at J, with 11 bases between the two ends. The CDR3 loop is CASSQDPGSADTQYF. CDR3 nucleotides: TGCGCCAGCAGCCAAGATCCCGGGAGCGCAGATACGCAGTATTTT.

The CDR3 nucleotides are TGCGCCAGCAGCCAACTCCAAGGGCAGGGAGGGGCAGAGACCCAGTACTTC. Its protein product is CASSQLQGQGGAETQYF. The V call is TRBV4-3, the J call TRBJ2-5; 7 bases map to TRBD2. The CDR3 runs 17 residues. Losses at the gene ends were 2 bases for V and 4 bases for J; bases not matched to a gene: 13. The germline V gene has CDR1 LGHNA and CDR2 YSLEER.

This clonotype has a handful of counts. The rearrangement uses TRBV7-2 and TRBJ2-5; 12 nucleotides agree with TRBD2. This CDR3 spans 16 amino acids. V lost 3 bases, J lost 4 bases, and 6 bases stayed unmatched. The germline gives CDR1 SGHTA, CDR2 FQGNSA. The CDR3 DNA reads TGTGCCAGCAGCTTTTCTAGCGGGAGGGGAGGAGAGACCCAGTACTTC. Translation: CASSFSSGRGGETQYF.

This clonotype has more than one count but fewer than ten. The chain employs TRBV28 and TRBJ2-3; D is uncertain. This CDR3 region has 15 residues. Trimming took 8 bases from V and 1 from J, leaving 16 bases between them. The germline V gene encodes CDR1 MDHEN and CDR2 SYDVKM. The CDR3 DNA is TGTGCCAGCCCGATGGGTAGTGGGGGCACAGATACGCAGTATTTT. This sequence encodes CASPMGSGGTDTQYF.

The V call is TRBV2, the J call TRBJ1-3; possible D gene TRBD1, 5 bases. The V gene's germline CDR1 is SNHLY and CDR2 FYNNEI. Trimming pared 3 bases from V and 0 bases from J, leaving 12 bases between. The CDR3 is 16 residues long. The CDR3: CASSDEQESSGNTIYF. The CDR3 DNA is TGTGCCAGCAGTGACGAACAGGAGAGCTCTGGAAACACCATATATTTT.

The V gene is TRBV20-1, the J gene TRBJ2-1; either TRBD1 or TRBD2 may fit D (6 bases each). The CDR3 totals 15 residues. The V end was cut by 5 bases, the J end by 8 bases, with 22 bases between. Germline-derived CDR1 and CDR2 are DFQATT and SNEGSKA (reference sequence). CDR3: CSAPPFWGAPHEQFF. For the CDR3, the DNA is TGCAGTGCTCCCCCCTTCTGGGGGGCCCCCCATGAGCAGTTCTTC.

The chain joins TRBV7-4 to TRBJ2-7, with 13 bases matching TRBD2. CDR3 length: 16 amino acids. V dropped 2 bases and J dropped 4; count of bases not matched to a gene: 5. The germline gives CDR1 SGHVT, CDR2 SQSDAQ. CDR3 in amino acids: CASSLTKLAGGYEQYF. The CDR3 DNA follows: TGTGCCAGCAGCTTAACGAAACTAGCGGGAGGGTACGAGCAGTACTTC.